The clone carrying this T cell receptor (beta chain) was detected only once. What it binds is unknown. The sample originates from a study of Ad26.COV2.S vaccination and SARS-CoV-2 variants. About the study: Donor was assigned to the Ad26.COV2.S arm of trial COV1001. Dosing was one shot or two shots 56 days apart. Study observations and caveats: Estimates derived from TCR breadth and depth analyses may have underestimated total T cell responses.

The CDR3 has 17 residues. V shed 4 bases and J 1 base; nucleotides not matched to a gene: 10. The V gene's germline CDR1 is SGHRS and CDR2 YFSETQ. TCRdb's copy holds only in-frame clones and misses some; the assay was immunoSEQ multiplex PCR. The table shows 500,000 or so clones, with 87% occurring only once. Treatment denoted: roughly 20 received Ad26.COV2.S at low or high dose, single or two shots; 5 received placebo; per-sample allocation not given. Specimens were obtained on day 63 following the first vaccine or placebo injection. Vaccination used an Ad26 vector expressing Wuhan-strain SARS-CoV-2 spike.

Sequenced material: peripheral blood, taken in a trial of Ad26.COV2.S vaccine versus placebo. The clonotype originates from a person between 18 and 59 years old who received the Ad26.COV2.S COVID-19 vaccine or a placebo. The rearrangement joins TRBV5-1 to TRBJ1-1; 10 bases are shared with TRBD1. CDR3 in amino acids: CASSRDGTGEWNTEAFF. Written as DNA, the CDR3 is TGCGCCAGCAGCCGCGACGGGACAGGGGAATGGAACACTGAAGCTTTCTTT.